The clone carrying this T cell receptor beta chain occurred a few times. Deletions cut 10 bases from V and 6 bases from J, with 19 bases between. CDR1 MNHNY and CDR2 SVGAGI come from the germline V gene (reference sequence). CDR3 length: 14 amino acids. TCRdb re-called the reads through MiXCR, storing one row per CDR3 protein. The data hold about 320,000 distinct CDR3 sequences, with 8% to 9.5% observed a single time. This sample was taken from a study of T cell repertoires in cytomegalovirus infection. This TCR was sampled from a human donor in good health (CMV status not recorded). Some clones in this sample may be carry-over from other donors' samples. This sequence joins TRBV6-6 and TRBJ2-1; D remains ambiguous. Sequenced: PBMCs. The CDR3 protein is CATQREPPVNEQFF. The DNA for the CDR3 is TGTGCCACCCAGAGAGAGCCGCCGGTCAATGAGCAGTTCTTC.